What follows are 10 T cell receptor beta chains derived from one specimen sequenced in a study of blood T cell repertoires in COVID-19. Libraries were prepared by immunoSEQ multiplex PCR; TCRdb keeps only in-frame clonotypes and omits some of them. There are 200,000 to 300,000 clones in the sample; approximately 91% occur only once, and around 0.7% lies in the top ten. The sequenced sample consisted of peripheral blood. The origin of the receptors is a human donor in a cohort sampled during active COVID-19.

This rearrangement joins TRBV19 to TRBJ2-1; 13 positions agree with TRBD2. The V segment lost 3 bases and the J segment 5 bases; nucleotides outside the gene matches: 10. The CDR3 totals 18 residues. Germline-derived CDR1 and CDR2 are LNHDA and SQIVND (reference sequence). The DNA for the CDR3 is TGTGCCAGTAGTATCGGGCCCGGGACTAGCGGGGAGCACAATGAGCAGTTCTTC. As protein: CASSIGPGTSGEHNEQFF.

The V call is TRBV5-6, the J call TRBJ2-7; possible D gene TRBD2, 6 bases. Trimming cost V 0 bases and J 6 bases, with 10 bases left between them. Per the germline V gene, CDR1 is SGHDT and CDR2 is YYEEEE. The CDR3 has 13 amino acids. This CDR3 is CASSLGRRGEQYF. CDR3 nucleotide sequence: TGTGCCAGCAGCTTGGGACGGCGGGGCGAGCAGTACTTC.

This chain connects TRBV6-5 to TRBJ1-1, with TRBD1 matching over 7 bases. Germline-derived CDR1 and CDR2 are MNHEY and SVGAGI. This CDR3 is 15 amino acids long. J gave up 0 bases and V 6 bases, and 7 bases lay outside the gene matches. The CDR3 region has the DNA TGTGCCAGCAGGAACAGGGGCCTTATGAACACTGAAGCTTTCTTT. It translates to CASRNRGLMNTEAFF.

The rearrangement joins TRBV19 to TRBJ2-1; tentatively, D is TRBD2 (6 bases). Trimming took 5 bases from V and 4 from J, leaving 12 bases between them. Germline assignment: CDR1 LNHDA and CDR2 SQIVND (reference sequence). This CDR3 has 14 amino acids. The DNA of the CDR3 is TGTGCCAGTAGTCCCGCTAGCGAGTACAATGAGCAGTTCTTC. It specifies CASSPASEYNEQFF.

The chain joins TRBV24-1 to TRBJ2-1; 9 bases are shared with TRBD2. The CDR3 totals 14 residues. Germline-derived CDR1 and CDR2 are KGHDR and SFDVKD. The V gene end was trimmed by 4 bases and the J gene end by 11 bases; junction bases not matched to a gene: 8. The CDR3, as DNA: TGTGCCACCAGTGACGCAAGCGGGAGGTGGAAGCAGTTCTTC. Its translation: CATSDASGRWKQFF.

This clone was recorded once. This chain connects TRBV12-3 or TRBV12-4 to TRBJ1-1; no definite D call. The CDR3 totals 12 residues. Trimming left V 2 bases short and J 4 bases short, with 5 bases between. This CDR3 reads CASSLWATEAFF. The CDR3 DNA reads TGTGCCAGCAGTTTATGGGCCACTGAAGCTTTCTTT.

The chain employs TRBV6-5 and TRBJ2-4; 11 positions agree with TRBD2. Germline-derived CDR1 and CDR2 are MNHEY and SVGAGI. V lost 5 bases to trimming and J lost 7 bases; unmatched junction nucleotides: 7. The CDR3 is made up of 15 amino acids. DNA of the CDR3: TGTGCCAGCAGTCCAATCACTAGCGGGAGTAACATTCAGTACTTC. It translates to CASSPITSGSNIQYF.

The chain carries TRBV25-1 and TRBJ2-6; maybe TRBD2 (6 bases). The V gene lost 3 bases and the J gene lost 0 bases, with 12 bases spanning the gap. Germline V CDR1 and CDR2: MGHDK, SYGVNS. The CDR3 extends over 17 amino acids. The CDR3 loop is CASSDQAGSSGANVLTF. In DNA, the CDR3 is TGTGCCAGCAGTGATCAGGCGGGGAGCTCTGGGGCCAACGTCCTGACTTTC.

This chain uses TRBV27 with TRBJ2-7; 7 positions match TRBD1. Germline CDR1 and CDR2: MNHEY and SMNVEV (reference sequence). This CDR3 contains 14 residues. V dropped 5 bases and J dropped 3; count of bases not matched to a gene: 7. In DNA form, the CDR3 reads TGTGCCAGCAGTACTCAGGACAGGAGCTACGAGCAGTACTTC. This codes for CASSTQDRSYEQYF.

This clone was seen just once. The chain recombines TRBV4-3 with TRBJ1-4; 9 positions agree with TRBD1. Germline assignment: CDR1 LGHNA and CDR2 YSLEER. The CDR3 is 17 residues long. With 2 bases clipped from V and 5 bases from J, the junction kept 9 bases outside the gene matches. CDR3 sequence: CASSQQRTGAENEKLFF. As DNA, the CDR3 is TGCGCCAGCAGCCAACAAAGGACAGGGGCCGAGAATGAAAAACTGTTTTTT.